Each of the 2 T cell receptor beta chains below was sequenced from the same sample in a study of graft-versus-host responses after intestinal transplantation. Profiling relied on immunoSEQ multiplex PCR, and the TCRdb table lists in-frame clones only, not all of them. The table shows around 90,000 clones, with 92% occurring only once. These receptors' antigens are unknown. Sample: unstimulated CD4+ T cells sorted from spleen or lymph node cells, taken before intestinal transplant. The receptors originated from a human donor who received an intestinal transplant.

Only a few counts were recorded for this clone. This chain links TRBV5-1 with TRBJ1-2; a possible D gene is TRBD1 (6 bases). The CDR3 spans 17 residues. V lost 7 bases and J 3 bases, leaving 25 bases between the germline ends. Per germline, CDR1 SGHRS and CDR2 YFSETQ. The CDR3 sequence is CASYRNPRDNPDYGYTF. The CDR3, as DNA: TGCGCCAGCTACCGAAACCCGCGGGACAACCCTGACTATGGCTACACCTTC.

J is TRBJ2-1 and V is TRBV19, with 11 bases identical to TRBD2. The CDR3 spans 20 residues. Looked up from germline, CDR1 is LNHDA and CDR2 is SQIVND (reference sequence). J lost 0 bases, V lost 7 bases, and 17 bases had no gene match. CDR3 nucleotide sequence: TGTGCCAGTACCCCCTTAATGACTAGCGGGAAACGAAGCTCCTACAATGAGCAGTTCTTC. This encodes CASTPLMTSGKRSSYNEQFF.